This TCR beta chain was observed in a study of CD8 T cells in Susac syndrome. TEMRA cells were enriched by FACS, while CD8+ and CD4+ T cells were obtained through a negative isolation that was performed magnetically. The V gene lost 7 bases and the J gene lost 0 bases, with 12 bases spanning the gap. Per germline, CDR1 SGHVT and CDR2 SQSDAQ. The CDR3 loop spans 15 amino acids. The authors reverse transcribed roughly 0.5 to 1 ug RNA with random hexamers. Amplification of TCR beta CDR3 was carried out by immunoSEQ multiplex PCR, which covered 54 Vbeta and 13 Jbeta segments. TCRdb re-called the immunoSEQ multiplex PCR reads through MiXCR, storing one row per CDR3 protein. This table holds some 76,000 distinct CDR3 sequences, around 90% found once.

The rearrangement joins TRBV7-4 to TRBJ2-2; no reliable D call. Sequencing was carried out using CD8+ T cells from PBMCs. The TCR was taken from a human donor with multiple sclerosis. In DNA, the CDR3 is TGTGCCAGCATCAACCACCGCGCGAACACCGGGGAGCTGTTTTTT. Protein: CASINHRANTGELFF.